These 28 T cell receptor beta chains originate from one sample sequenced in a study of response to subunit inactivated influenza vaccine. TCRdb reprocessed the RT-PCR reads via MiXCR and lists one record per CDR3 protein. The table lists about 780,000 distinct CDR3 sequences, roughly 18% of them singletons. Sequencing used PBMCs from blood, obtained 4 to 6 days after vaccination. All receptors derive from a man over 45 who received an inactivated influenza vaccine.

The chain links TRBV7-2 to TRBJ1-6, with TRBD1 identical over 7 bases. V lost 5 bases, J lost 8 bases, and 6 bases stayed unmatched. This CDR3 is built from 14 residues. Per the germline V gene, CDR1 is SGHTA and CDR2 is FQGNSA. The CDR3 DNA reads as TGTGCCAGCAGCACCGGGGACAGTTATTCACCCCTCCACTTT. This gives the protein CASSTGDSYSPLHF.

This chain joins TRBV29-1 and TRBJ2-1, with D hard to call. This CDR3 has 12 residues. V lost 7 bases and J lost 5, with 12 bases in between. CDR1 SQVTM and CDR2 ANQGSEA come from the germline V gene. This CDR3 is CSARPDHNEQFF. Here the CDR3 DNA reads TGCAGCGCCCGCCCGGACCACAATGAGCAGTTCTTC.

This clonotype came up a few times. V gene TRBV29-1 combines with J gene TRBJ1-1; D is unclear. The ends were cut back, 0 bases at V and 0 bases at J, with 17 bases in the middle. Germline CDR1 and CDR2: SQVTM and ANQGSEA. The CDR3 consists of 17 residues. The CDR3: CSVEDISYLHMNTEAFF. The CDR3 DNA sequence: TGCAGCGTTGAAGATATTTCATACCTCCACATGAACACTGAAGCTTTCTTT. Full variable domain (rest looked up from reference TRBV29-1 and TRBJ1-1): SAVISQKPSRDICQRGTSLTIQCQVDSQVTMMFWYRQQPGQSLTLIATANQGSEATYESGFVIDKFPISRPNLTFSTLTVSNMSPEDSSIYLCSVEDISYLHMNTEAFFGQGTRLTVV.

This chain links TRBV10-3 with TRBJ2-5, with 10 bases that match TRBD1. The CDR3 is 14 residues long. Germline assignment: CDR1 ENHRY and CDR2 SYGVKD. The ends lost 5 bases at V and 3 bases at J; junction bases unmatched: 3. The CDR3 loop is CAISRTGGKETQYF. The CDR3 DNA follows: TGTGCCATCAGTCGGACAGGGGGGAAAGAGACCCAGTACTTC.

This clonotype was observed a few times. This sequence joins TRBV20-1 and TRBJ2-5; tentative D call: TRBD2 (5 bases). The CDR3 has 14 amino acids. CDR1 is DFQATT, CDR2 SNEGSKA, per germline (reference sequence). V was pared by 6 bases and J by 2 bases, with 16 bases between. CDR3 bases: TGCAGTGCCCTTAAAGCGGCGAGACAAGAGACCCAGTACTTC. This encodes CSALKAARQETQYF.

This clonotype was picked up a small number of times. V usage is TRBV6-2 or TRBV6-3 and J usage is TRBJ2-3, with TRBD2 matching 7 bases. The CDR3 is 15 amino acids. V trimming: 1 base; J trimming: 0 bases; junction bases outside the gene matches: 1. Germline V gene sequence: CDR1 MNHEY, CDR2 SVGEGT. CDR3 protein: CASSYWRESTDTQYF. In DNA form, the CDR3 reads TGTGCCAGCAGTTACTGGCGGGAGAGCACAGATACGCAGTATTTT.

The chain is built from TRBV4-1 and TRBJ2-7; D is possibly TRBD1 (5 bases). The CDR3 has 17 amino acids. CDR1 and CDR2 from the germline V gene are MGHRA and YSYEKL. V was cut by 4 bases and J by 4 bases, with 23 bases left in between. The CDR3 nucleotides read TGCGCCAGCAGCCCAGGGCCCCGGCCCTCCCCGCTTTACGAGCAGTACTTC. This translates into CASSPGPRPSPLYEQYF.

This clonotype appeared a few times. Written as DNA, the CDR3 is TGTGCCAGCAGTTTATCGGCTAGTAGATACCATGAGCAGTTCTTC. Its translation: CASSLSASRYHEQFF. The chain carries TRBV12-3 or TRBV12-4 and TRBJ2-1; D unresolved. V dropped 2 bases and J dropped 8 bases, with 16 bases sitting between them. This CDR3 contains 15 residues.

The chain joins TRBV11-2 to TRBJ2-2; D might be TRBD1 (6 bases). The CDR3 extends over 16 amino acids. The V and J ends lost 1 base and 5 bases respectively, with 14 bases between them. Germline values: CDR1 SGHAT, CDR2 FQNNGV. The CDR3 region is CASSLAVRGSTGELFF. As DNA, the CDR3 is TGTGCCAGCAGCTTAGCAGTCAGGGGAAGTACCGGGGAGCTGTTTTTT. The complete variable domain, with remaining parts taken from reference TRBV11-2 and TRBJ2-2, reads EAGVAQSPRYKIIEKRQSVAFWCNPISGHATLYWYQQILGQGPKLLIQFQNNGVVDDSQLPKDRFSAERLKGVDSTLKIQPAKLEDSAVYLCASSLAVRGSTGELFFGEGSRLTVL.

V is TRBV3-1 and J is TRBJ2-5, with TRBD2 identical over 10 bases. Germline V gene lookup returns CDR1 LGHDT and CDR2 YNNKEL (reference sequence). J gave up 3 bases and V 8 bases, and 9 bases lay outside the gene matches. This CDR3 is built from 15 residues. The CDR3 DNA is TGTGCCAGCTTACTTAGAGGACTAGCGGAAGAGACCCAGTACTTC. Translated, it gives CASLLRGLAEETQYF.

The chain uses TRBV20-1 and TRBJ2-7; D is unclear. This CDR3 region has 13 residues. V was cut by 2 bases and J by 1 base, with 9 bases left in between. Germline-derived CDR1 and CDR2 are DFQATT and SNEGSKA (reference sequence). For the CDR3, the DNA is TGCAGTGCTAGATTGAGACATTCCTACGAGCAGTACTTC. Its translation: CSARLRHSYEQYF.

This clonotype was seen ten or more times. The chain couples TRBV10-3 to TRBJ2-1, with D hard to call. The CDR3 runs 15 residues. V gave up 0 bases and J gave up 0 bases, with 6 bases separating them. Germline V gives CDR1 ENHRY, CDR2 SYGVKD. The CDR3 sequence: CAISESISSYNEQFF. The CDR3 DNA follows: TGTGCCATCAGTGAGTCGATCAGCTCCTACAATGAGCAGTTCTTC.

This clonotype has a handful of counts. The CDR3 sequence: CSASTRGREQYF. The CDR3 DNA follows: TGCAGTGCGAGCACCAGGGGGCGGGAGCAGTACTTC. The V and J genes are TRBV20-1 and TRBJ2-7; 8 bases line up with TRBD1. V lost 6 bases and J lost 7; bases outside the gene matches: 8. This CDR3 region has 12 residues. The V gene's germline CDR1 is DFQATT and CDR2 SNEGSKA (reference sequence).

The chain links TRBV21-1 to TRBJ2-4; the DNA was not compared with TRBD1, the D call given in the table. TRBV21-1 is termed a pseudogene. The CDR3 length is 19 residues. This chain's CDR3 is CASAISTGHENLAKNIQYF. CDR3 in DNA: TGTGCCAGCGCCATAAGCACGGGACATGAAAATTTAGCCAAAAACATTCAGTACTTC.

This clonotype was observed a few times. This chain links TRBV24-1 with TRBJ1-6; no reliable D call. Germline values: CDR1 KGHDR, CDR2 SFDVKD. Trimming took off 3 bases at V and 12 bases at J, with 11 bases between the two ends. The CDR3 covers 13 residues. The CDR3 DNA reads as TGTGCCACCAGTGATCCCTATGGCGGACCCCTCCACTTT. As protein: CATSDPYGGPLHF.

This clonotype was seen ten or more times. The chain carries TRBV4-2 and TRBJ2-1, with 12 bases matching TRBD2. This CDR3 is built from 20 residues. Germline CDR1 LGHNA, CDR2 YNFKEQ. The V segment lost 2 bases and the J segment 0 bases; nucleotides outside the gene matches: 11. The CDR3 region has the DNA TGTGCCAGCAGCCAAATTAGGCTAGCGGGAGGGCCAATCTCCTACAATGAGCAGTTCTTC. As protein: CASSQIRLAGGPISYNEQFF.

The V call is TRBV20-1, the J call TRBJ1-5; 10 nucleotides match TRBD1. This CDR3 region has 16 residues. Unmatched junction bases numbered 13, after V lost 5 bases and J lost 6 bases. Germline assignment: CDR1 DFQATT and CDR2 SNEGSKA (reference sequence). CDR3 nucleotides: TGCAGTGCTGCTAAACCCGGGACAGGGGTTGGTCAGCCCCAGCATTTT. This encodes CSAAKPGTGVGQPQHF.

The genes are TRBV5-6 and TRBJ2-1; D not resolved. The CDR3 loop spans 11 amino acids. Trimming pared 2 bases from V and 9 bases from J, leaving 6 bases between. Germline assignment: CDR1 SGHDT and CDR2 YYEEEE. The CDR3 DNA reads as TGTGCCAGCAGCTTTACATCTGAGCAGTTCTTC. It encodes CASSFTSEQFF.

J is TRBJ2-1 and V is TRBV12-3 or TRBV12-4; 8 bases match TRBD2. The CDR3 extends over 16 amino acids. Trimming cost V 5 bases and J 4 bases; bases outside gene matches: 10. CDR3 nucleotide sequence: TGTGCCAGCAGTCCCGGGACTAGTTGGGGTTACAATGAGCAGTTCTTC. It encodes CASSPGTSWGYNEQFF.

This clonotype has a handful of counts. The chain joins TRBV20-1 to TRBJ2-1; no clear D gene. V lost 1 base, J lost 7 bases, and 17 bases lay in between. Germline CDR1 and CDR2: DFQATT and SNEGSKA (reference sequence). CDR3 length: 15 amino acids. The CDR3 spells CSARGFRRNSNEQFF. Written as DNA, the CDR3 is TGCAGTGCTAGAGGTTTCAGAAGAAACTCTAATGAGCAGTTCTTC.

The CDR3 reads CASTIQIGETQYF. The DNA for the CDR3 is TGTGCCAGCACCATCCAAATTGGAGAGACCCAGTACTTC. The genes are TRBV7-2 and TRBJ2-5; D is unclear. The CDR3 contains 13 residues. The V end lost 7 bases, the J end lost 4 bases, and 13 bases lay between the germline ends. CDR1 is SGHTA and CDR2 is FQGNSA in the germline V gene.

This clonotype appeared a few times. The chain couples TRBV6-1 to TRBJ2-4; TRBD1 might be the D (6 bases). The germline V gene encodes CDR1 MNHNS and CDR2 SASEGT. With 5 bases removed from V and 3 bases from J, the gap between germline ends came to 20 bases. The CDR3 is 17 residues long. The CDR3 nucleotides are TGTGCCAGCAGTAATACACACACAGGGCTGCGCAAAAACATTCAGTACTTC. Protein product: CASSNTHTGLRKNIQYF.

The chain combines TRBV29-1 with TRBJ2-7; D is unresolved. V shed 5 bases and J shed 2 bases, with 10 bases lying between them. This CDR3 is 12 amino acids long. Germline CDR1 is SQVTM and CDR2 is ANQGSEA. CDR3 bases: TGCAGCGTTCAACCGGATACCTACGAGCAGTACTTC. As protein: CSVQPDTYEQYF.

V usage is TRBV28 and J usage is TRBJ2-5; TRBD1 matches 8 bases. The junction had 14 bases not matched to a gene; V was cut back by 2 bases and J by 3 bases. Germline V CDR1 and CDR2: MDHEN, SYDVKM. The CDR3 totals 18 residues. For the CDR3, the DNA is TGTGCCAGCAGTTTACGACAGGGGACTCTGAAAGAAAAAGAGACCCAGTACTTC. This sequence encodes CASSLRQGTLKEKETQYF.

The chain is built from TRBV6-4 and TRBJ2-3; 8 bases are a match to TRBD1. The CDR3 is 17 amino acids. V shed 0 bases and J 0 bases; nucleotides not matched to a gene: 5. CDR1 is MRHNA, CDR2 SNTAGT, per germline. CDR3 protein: CASSDSTGARSTDTQYF. In nucleotides, the CDR3 is TGTGCCAGCAGTGACTCGACAGGGGCGAGAAGCACAGATACGCAGTATTTT.

The chain links TRBV27 to TRBJ2-3, with 8 bases matching TRBD1. The germline gives CDR1 MNHEY, CDR2 SMNVEV (reference sequence). Unmatched junction bases numbered 3, after V lost 6 bases and J lost 4 bases. The CDR3 runs 13 residues. The CDR3 region has the DNA TGTGCCAGCAGCAACAGGGGGGCAGATACGCAGTATTTT. Protein: CASSNRGADTQYF.

In this sample, this clonotype turned up a few times. A read error is possible here, since a much larger clone lies one base away. CDR3 in amino acids: CASSPGWGGYGYTF. CDR3 bases: TGTGCCAGCAGCCCCGGGTGGGGGGGCTATGGCTACACCTTC. This chain uses TRBV7-2 with TRBJ1-2, with D perhaps TRBD1 (5 bases). The germline V gene encodes CDR1 SGHTA and CDR2 FQGNSA. The ends were cut back, 5 bases at V and 4 bases at J, with 14 bases in the middle. The CDR3 length is 14 residues. The variable domain in full, completed from reference TRBV7-2 and TRBJ1-2, reads GAGVSQSPSNKVTEKGKDVELRCDPISGHTALYWYRQSLGQGLEFLIYFQGNSAPDKSGLPSDRFSAERTGGSVSTLTIQRTQQEDSAVYLCASSPGWGGYGYTFGSGTRLTVV.

The chain is built from TRBV20-1 and TRBJ2-1, with 9 bases matching TRBD2. The CDR3 sequence is 13 residues long. Germline V CDR1 and CDR2: DFQATT, SNEGSKA (reference sequence). J was trimmed by 10 bases and V by 6 bases; bases with no gene match: 10. CDR3 amino acids: CSALRGRAWEQFF. The CDR3 DNA sequence: TGCAGTGCCTTACGCGGGAGGGCCTGGGAGCAGTTCTTC.